The rows below give T cell receptor beta chains drawn from one sample of a study of T cells in Graves' hyperthyroidism and ophthalmopathy. TCRdb used MiXCR to reprocess the multiplex PCR reads, holding one entry per CDR3 protein. The repertoire holds hundreds of thousands of distinct CDR3 sequences, with 14% as singletons. What was sequenced was blood. The source of these receptors is a woman between 18 and 30 years old with Graves' hyperthyroidism. The conserved cysteine and the conserved F or W are not part of the CDR3 here. The order of the fields is V gene, J gene, CDR3 protein.

v_gene: TRBV30
j_gene: TRBJ2-7
CDR3aa: AWSAGQGPYEQY

v_gene: TRBV27
j_gene: TRBJ2-1
CDR3aa: ASSFRVHNEQF

v_gene: TRBV3-1
j_gene: TRBJ1-2
CDR3aa: ASSQRAGATIYGYT

v_gene: TRBV7-2
j_gene: TRBJ2-3
CDR3aa: ASSLRFPGLAGTDTQY

v_gene: TRBV29-1
j_gene: TRBJ1-2
CDR3aa: SVTTGTGVYGYT

v_gene: TRBV7-3
j_gene: TRBJ2-1
CDR3aa: ASSSRAGDYNEQF

v_gene: TRBV30
j_gene: TRBJ2-1
CDR3aa: AFAGPAFRSF

v_gene: TRBV29-1
j_gene: TRBJ1-2
CDR3aa: SAQGVEGGYT

v_gene: TRBV15
j_gene: TRBJ2-5
CDR3aa: ATTTGVGETQY

v_gene: TRBV7-9
j_gene: TRBJ2-1
CDR3aa: ASSSETGPYEQF

v_gene: TRBV6-5
j_gene: TRBJ2-4
CDR3aa: ASSYSVKAGVAKNIQY

v_gene: TRBV29-1
j_gene: TRBJ2-3
CDR3aa: SVEGGGTDTQY

v_gene: TRBV7-9
j_gene: TRBJ2-5
CDR3aa: ASTHRTESRETQY

v_gene: TRBV27
j_gene: TRBJ2-7
CDR3aa: ASSLRGGSSYEQY

v_gene: TRBV27
j_gene: TRBJ2-7
CDR3aa: ASSSPGQGYYEQY

v_gene: TRBV18
j_gene: TRBJ2-1
CDR3aa: ASSPSLAGVYEQF

v_gene: TRBV12-3/TRBV12-4
j_gene: TRBJ2-7
CDR3aa: ASSFGGRGPYEQY

v_gene: TRBV7-9
j_gene: TRBJ1-1
CDR3aa: ASSFGEVNAEAF

v_gene: TRBV5-1
j_gene: TRBJ1-1
CDR3aa: ASSPRSGDNTEAF

v_gene: TRBV7-2
j_gene: TRBJ1-6
CDR3aa: ASSPREGDNSPLH

v_gene: TRBV9
j_gene: TRBJ2-3
CDR3aa: ASSVAAGATVNTQY

v_gene: TRBV4-1
j_gene: TRBJ1-6
CDR3aa: ASSQDGGRYNSPLH

v_gene: TRBV2
j_gene: TRBJ2-2
CDR3aa: ASSLAGAYGELF

v_gene: TRBV7-9
j_gene: TRBJ2-7
CDR3aa: ASSETSGRPYEQY

v_gene: TRBV28
j_gene: TRBJ2-3
CDR3aa: ASSRSVSTDTQY

v_gene: TRBV5-5
j_gene: TRBJ2-1
CDR3aa: ASSLETSGRVGEQF

v_gene: TRBV5-8
j_gene: TRBJ1-5
CDR3aa: ASSLGDGRNQPQH

v_gene: TRBV29-1
j_gene: TRBJ2-2
CDR3aa: SGRTGFTGELF

v_gene: TRBV19
j_gene: TRBJ1-6
CDR3aa: ASSHTGGPNSPLH

v_gene: TRBV9
j_gene: TRBJ2-2
CDR3aa: ASSVGGNGELF

v_gene: TRBV4-2
j_gene: TRBJ1-1
CDR3aa: ASSLPQGADTEAF

v_gene: TRBV7-2
j_gene: TRBJ2-3
CDR3aa: ASSSRGGPFQY

v_gene: TRBV6-2/TRBV6-3
j_gene: TRBJ1-4
CDR3aa: ASSSLTASNEKLF

v_gene: TRBV12-3/TRBV12-4
j_gene: TRBJ2-5
CDR3aa: ASSYPGPAPTQY

v_gene: TRBV7-2
j_gene: TRBJ1-3
CDR3aa: ASSLGWSRGNTIY

v_gene: TRBV6-1
j_gene: TRBJ1-5
CDR3aa: ASKSGQGESNQPQH

v_gene: TRBV7-4
j_gene: TRBJ1-1
CDR3aa: ASSRTGGQTEAF

v_gene: TRBV29-1
j_gene: TRBJ2-7
CDR3aa: SVESADRGTYEQY

v_gene: TRBV5-6
j_gene: TRBJ2-1
CDR3aa: ASSLVLAINEQF

v_gene: TRBV11-2
j_gene: TRBJ2-1
CDR3aa: ASTLTWSTWQF

v_gene: TRBV29-1
j_gene: TRBJ1-1
CDR3aa: SGSGEGTEAF

v_gene: TRBV13
j_gene: TRBJ2-1
CDR3aa: ASSSLTSGRDEQF

v_gene: TRBV28
j_gene: TRBJ1-1
CDR3aa: ASSPGLAAF

v_gene: TRBV28
j_gene: TRBJ2-5
CDR3aa: AGGPGPQETQY

v_gene: TRBV30
j_gene: TRBJ2-5
CDR3aa: AWSTFGRTQY

v_gene: TRBV6-5
j_gene: TRBJ2-7
CDR3aa: ASSYEPPPYEQY

v_gene: TRBV13
j_gene: TRBJ2-1
CDR3aa: ASSLGGTGGLYNEQF

v_gene: TRBV6-2/TRBV6-3
j_gene: TRBJ1-5
CDR3aa: ASREWGQGVSQPQH

v_gene: TRBV11-2
j_gene: TRBJ2-5
CDR3aa: ASSRGLAGDFQETQY

v_gene: TRBV5-5
j_gene: TRBJ2-3
CDR3aa: ASSWIAGGVDTQY